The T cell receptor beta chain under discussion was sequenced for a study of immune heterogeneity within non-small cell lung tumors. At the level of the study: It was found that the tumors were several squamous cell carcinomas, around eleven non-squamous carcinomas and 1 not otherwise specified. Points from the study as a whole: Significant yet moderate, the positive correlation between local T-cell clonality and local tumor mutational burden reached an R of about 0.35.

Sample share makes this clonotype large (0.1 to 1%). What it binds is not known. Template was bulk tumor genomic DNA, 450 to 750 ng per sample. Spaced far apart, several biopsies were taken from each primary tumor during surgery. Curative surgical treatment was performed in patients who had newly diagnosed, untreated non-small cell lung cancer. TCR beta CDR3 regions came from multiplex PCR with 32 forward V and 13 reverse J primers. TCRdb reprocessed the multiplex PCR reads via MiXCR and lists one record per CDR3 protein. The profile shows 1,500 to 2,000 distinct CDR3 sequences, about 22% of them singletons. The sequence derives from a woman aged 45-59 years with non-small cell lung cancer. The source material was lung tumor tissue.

The CDR3 DNA is TGTGCCAGCAGTGAGATTCAGTACGAGCAGTACTTC. Translation: CASSEIQYEQYF. The chain carries TRBV2 and TRBJ2-7; D not certain. This CDR3 comprises 12 residues. The germline CDR1 and CDR2 sequences are SNHLY and FYNNEI. Trimming shortened V by 3 bases and J by 4 bases, and 7 bases separated the two germline ends.